Each of the 31 T cell receptor beta chains below was sequenced from the same sample in a study of blood T cells in healthy people across ages. A J-beta primer mix and a sample-barcoded 5' primer were used in a second PCR of about 7 to 12 cycles. From the 5' RACE reads, TCRdb called clonotypes with MiXCR, one entry per CDR3 protein. Of over 950,000 distinct CDR3 sequences in the sample, roughly 47% were seen once. Sequencing used blood. The receptors originated from a woman in her fifties or sixties in good health.

The chain combines TRBV3-1 with TRBJ2-3; TRBD1 agrees at 12 bases. V was clipped by 4 bases and J by 2 bases; unmatched bases: 10. CDR3 length: 18 residues. The V gene's germline CDR1 is LGHDT and CDR2 YNNKEL (reference sequence). Here the CDR3 reads CASSPGQGALAFTDTQYF. CDR3 in DNA: TGTGCCAGCAGCCCGGGACAGGGGGCCCTAGCGTTCACAGATACGCAGTATTTT.

The chain links TRBV18 to TRBJ2-3; the D is unclear. V was cut by 3 bases and J by 2 bases, with 6 bases left in between. The CDR3 is 13 amino acids. Per the germline V gene, CDR1 is KGHSH and CDR2 is LQKENI. The CDR3: CASSPVLTDTQYF. CDR3 DNA: TGTGCCAGCTCACCGGTCCTCACAGATACGCAGTATTTT.

V gene TRBV3-1 combines with J gene TRBJ1-2; D may be TRBD1 (5 bases). The germline V and J ends were trimmed by 2 bases and 2 bases, with 12 bases remaining between them. CDR1 and CDR2 from the germline V gene are LGHDT and YNNKEL (reference sequence). The CDR3 has 15 residues. The CDR3 coding sequence is TGTGCCAGCAGCCAACCACAAGCAGGGAACTATGGCTACACCTTC. The encoded protein is CASSQPQAGNYGYTF.

The V gene is TRBV2, the J gene TRBJ2-7; D is unresolved. The J call could be wrong; TRBJ2-5 is a better fit for the DNA end. The V gene's germline CDR1 is SNHLY and CDR2 FYNNEI. The CDR3 is 12 residues long. This CDR3 reads CASTESGQTQYF. CDR3 sequence (DNA): TGTGCCAGCACCGAATCGGGTCAGACCCAGTACTTC.

V gene TRBV10-2 combines with J gene TRBJ2-7; D unresolved. CDR3 length: 13 amino acids. CDR1 is WSHSY, CDR2 SAAADI, per germline. The V end lost 9 bases, the J end lost 3 bases, and 15 bases lay between the germline ends. The CDR3 sequence: CARAAGTDYEQYF. The CDR3, as DNA: TGCGCCAGGGCCGCAGGTACAGACTACGAGCAGTACTTC.

The chain has TRBV29-1 and TRBJ2-5; 7 bases align to TRBD1. V shed 7 bases and J 1 base; nucleotides not matched to a gene: 3. Per germline, CDR1 SQVTM and CDR2 ANQGSEA. The CDR3 totals 12 residues. For the CDR3, the DNA is TGCAGCGCCAGGGGGTCCCAAGAGACCCAGTACTTC. Protein: CSARGSQETQYF.

The J gene is TRBJ2-7, the V gene TRBV29-1; 7 nucleotides agree with TRBD1. This CDR3 is built from 12 residues. V trimming: 5 bases; J trimming: 3 bases; junction bases outside the gene matches: 4. Germline lookup yields CDR1 SQVTM and CDR2 ANQGSEA. CDR3 in amino acids: CSVRDSLYEQYF. CDR3 nucleotide sequence: TGCAGCGTTCGGGACAGCCTCTACGAGCAGTACTTC.

The rearrangement joins TRBV12-5 to TRBJ2-1; D gene ambiguous. The CDR3 spans 15 residues. V was pared by 6 bases and J by 1 base, with 13 bases between. The V gene's germline CDR1 is LGHNT and CDR2 FRNRAP. CDR3 in amino acids: CASGLDGGSYNEQFF. CDR3 in DNA: TGTGCTAGTGGCCTAGATGGTGGATCCTACAATGAGCAGTTCTTC. The full variable domain, its missing parts supplied by reference TRBV12-5 and TRBJ2-1, is DARVTQTPRHKVTEMGQEVTMRCQPILGHNTVFWYRQTMMQGLELLAYFRNRAPLDDSGMPKDRFSAEMPDATLATLKIQPSEPRDSAVYFCASGLDGGSYNEQFFGPGTRLTVL.

V gene TRBV6-5 combines with J gene TRBJ2-2, with 7 bases matching TRBD2. Germline V gene lookup returns CDR1 MNHEY and CDR2 SVGAGI. The CDR3 has 15 residues. V was clipped by 5 bases and J by 3 bases; unmatched bases: 6. This CDR3 is CASSELAEYTGELFF. The DNA of the CDR3 is TGTGCCAGCAGTGAGCTAGCGGAGTACACCGGGGAGCTGTTTTTT.

This clonotype came up a few times. This chain joins TRBV28 and TRBJ2-3; 8 positions match TRBD1. J gave up 3 bases and V 4 bases, and 9 bases lay outside the gene matches. This CDR3 has 16 residues. Per germline, CDR1 MDHEN and CDR2 SYDVKM. The CDR3: CASSSYGQGGTDTQYF. The CDR3 nucleotides read TGTGCCAGCAGTTCTTATGGACAGGGAGGTACAGATACGCAGTATTTT.

The J gene is TRBJ2-5, the V gene TRBV12-3 or TRBV12-4, with 10 bases matching TRBD1. With 7 bases clipped from V and 11 bases from J, the junction kept 13 bases outside the gene matches. CDR3 size: 14 residues. The CDR3: CASTKGTGVGEQYF. The CDR3 nucleotides read TGTGCCAGCACCAAGGGGACAGGGGTAGGTGAGCAGTACTTC.

In regard to this clonotype: The junction and the germline gene differ at one end; a read error may be behind it. The chain combines TRBV12-3 or TRBV12-4 with TRBJ2-5, with D perhaps matching TRBD1 (5 bases). The CDR3 runs to 13 residues. The CDR3 is CASRQGSQEIQYF. Written as DNA, the CDR3 is TGTGCCAGCAGGCAGGGTTCCCAAGAGATCCAGTACTTC.

This sequence joins TRBV27 and TRBJ2-1, with TRBD2 matching 11 bases. The CDR3 has 14 residues. Germline CDR1 and CDR2: MNHEY and SMNVEV (reference sequence). The J segment lost 6 bases and the V segment lost 6 bases, leaving 4 bases of the junction unmatched. CDR3 DNA sequence: TGTGCCAGCAGGCCGGGACTAGCGGTCAATGAGCAGTTCTTC. It translates to CASRPGLAVNEQFF.

This clonotype was seen more than once but under ten times. The chain is built from TRBV9 and TRBJ2-3, with D tentatively TRBD1 or TRBD2 (5 bases each). Germline V gene lookup returns CDR1 SGDLS and CDR2 YYNGEE. V lost 0 bases, J lost 2 bases, and 13 bases lay in between. The CDR3 totals 16 residues. The CDR3 nucleotides read TGTGCCAGCAGCGTAGTGGGACGAGCGGCCACAGATACGCAGTATTTT. It codes for CASSVVGRAATDTQYF.

The chain uses TRBV12-3 or TRBV12-4 and TRBJ1-5; D is uncertain. The V gene lost 5 bases and the J gene lost 7 bases, with 12 bases spanning the gap. The CDR3 covers 13 residues. CDR3 DNA sequence: TGTGCCAGCAGTCCCAGAAGGATGCAGCCCCAGCATTTT. This gives the protein CASSPRRMQPQHF.

The J gene is TRBJ2-5, the V gene TRBV12-5, with a possible D match to TRBD2 (5 bases). Trimming took off 7 bases at V and 3 bases at J, with 9 bases between the two ends. The CDR3 runs to 12 residues. The germline CDR1 and CDR2 sequences are LGHNT and FRNRAP. Here the CDR3 DNA reads TGTGCTAGTGCCCTGGAGGAAGAGACCCAGTACTTC. Translating gives CASALEEETQYF.

This clonotype was observed a few times. The chain's CDR3 is CASSLTGTSGRHQNIQYF. In DNA form, the CDR3 reads TGTGCCAGCAGCTTAACCGGGACTAGCGGGAGGCACCAAAACATTCAGTACTTC. This chain links TRBV7-3 with TRBJ2-4; TRBD2 matches at 15 bases. Unmatched junction bases numbered 5, after V lost 0 bases and J lost 5 bases. Per the germline V gene, CDR1 is SGHTA and CDR2 is FQGTGA. CDR3 length: 18 residues.

In its sample, this clonotype was seen a few times. The V and J genes are TRBV7-9 and TRBJ2-3; D may match TRBD1 or TRBD2 (5 bases each). CDR1 SEHNR and CDR2 FQNEAQ come from the germline V gene (reference sequence). The V gene lost 7 bases and the J gene lost 6 bases, with 20 bases spanning the gap. The CDR3 sequence is 15 residues long. The CDR3 DNA is TGTGCCAGCACTCTGGGGCAGGGAGTCGTTGATACGCAGTATTTT. Translation: CASTLGQGVVDTQYF.

This rearrangement joins TRBV11-3 to TRBJ2-1; possibly TRBD2 for D (5 bases). The V gene's germline CDR1 is SGHNT and CDR2 YENEEA. The ends were cut back, 5 bases at V and 0 bases at J, with 17 bases in the middle. CDR3 length: 17 residues. CDR3 DNA sequence: TGTGCCAGCAGCCCCCTACGCGGGTTCAGCTCCTACAATGAGCAGTTCTTC. It translates to CASSPLRGFSSYNEQFF.

The rearrangement joins TRBV7-8 to TRBJ2-7, with 13 bases lining up with TRBD2. V lost 6 bases to trimming and J lost 6 bases; unmatched junction nucleotides: 11. The CDR3 is 16 amino acids. Germline CDR1 and CDR2: SGHVS and FQNEAQ. The CDR3 DNA follows: TGTGCCAGCAGTCCTGGACTAGCGGGAGTAAGGGGCGAGCAGTACTTC. Protein sequence: CASSPGLAGVRGEQYF. Full variable domain (missing parts from reference TRBV7-8 and TRBJ2-7): GAGVSQSPRYKVAKRGQDVALRCDPISGHVSLFWYQQALGQGPEFLTYFQNEAQLDKSGLPSDRFFAERPEGSVSTLKIQRTQQEDSAVYLCASSPGLAGVRGEQYFGPGTRLTVT.

J is TRBJ1-5 and V is TRBV12-3 or TRBV12-4; D not resolved. The CDR3 extends over 12 amino acids. The ends were cut back, 6 bases at V and 1 base at J, with 4 bases in the middle. CDR3 sequence: CASSWSNQPQHF. The CDR3 DNA reads TGTGCCAGCAGCTGGAGCAATCAGCCCCAGCATTTT.

The chain is built from TRBV6-6 and TRBJ1-2, with a tentative D call TRBD1 (5 bases). From germline, CDR1 is MNHNY and CDR2 SVGAGI (reference sequence). Between the trimmed V and J ends, which lost 6 bases and 8 bases, there was a span of 16 bases. CDR3 length: 13 residues. The DNA of the CDR3 is TGTGCCAGCAGCTCTACGAGGGGCGGGGGCTACACCTTC. Translation: CASSSTRGGGYTF.

The chain carries TRBV14 and TRBJ2-7, with TRBD1 matching over 9 bases. V shed 5 bases, J shed 5 bases, and the junction held 7 bases outside the gene matches. Germline V gene lookup returns CDR1 SGHDN and CDR2 FVKESK. There are 14 residues in the CDR3. The CDR3 region has the DNA TGTGCCAGCAGCTCCACTGGGACAGGGAACGAGCAGTACTTC. It codes for CASSSTGTGNEQYF.

The chain has TRBV4-1 and TRBJ1-1, with D hard to call. Trimming removed 1 base at V and 0 bases at J, with 6 bases between. From germline, CDR1 is MGHRA and CDR2 YSYEKL. CDR3 length equals 14 residues. The CDR3 DNA sequence: TGCGCCAGCAGCCAAGTAGCCTTGAACACTGAAGCTTTCTTT. Translated, it gives CASSQVALNTEAFF.

This clonotype was seen a few times. The CDR3 reads CASRDSRLNYGYTF. The CDR3 bases are TGTGCCAGCAGGGACAGCCGACTGAACTATGGCTACACCTTC. This sequence joins TRBV6-1 and TRBJ1-2; weak D call: TRBD1 (6 bases). Germline V gives CDR1 MNHNS, CDR2 SASEGT. Trimming cost V 6 bases and J 2 bases, with 13 bases left between them. There are 14 residues in the CDR3.

The V call is TRBV11-2, the J call TRBJ2-1; 8 bases agree with TRBD1. CDR1 SGHAT and CDR2 FQNNGV come from the germline V gene. Trimming at V came to 5 bases and at J to 7 bases, leaving 10 bases not matched to a gene. This CDR3 comprises 15 residues. The CDR3 nucleotides read TGTGCCAGCAGCCCAACCCACCGGACAGGGAATGAGCAGTTCTTC. This gives the protein CASSPTHRTGNEQFF.

This clonotype appeared a few times. This chain connects TRBV20-1 to TRBJ2-5; unclear D gene. The CDR3 is made up of 13 amino acids. In germline, CDR1 is DFQATT, CDR2 SNEGSKA (reference sequence). Trimming shortened V by 3 bases and J by 2 bases, and 10 bases separated the two germline ends. The CDR3 region is CSARQAWQETQYF. Written as DNA, the CDR3 is TGCAGTGCTAGGCAAGCGTGGCAAGAGACCCAGTACTTC.

This clonotype was observed a handful of times. The rearrangement uses TRBV29-1 and TRBJ2-1; 11 positions match TRBD1. The CDR3 is 13 amino acids. V was pared by 6 bases and J by 6 bases, with 4 bases of the junction left unmatched. Per the germline V gene, CDR1 is SQVTM and CDR2 is ANQGSEA. The chain's CDR3 is CSVAGTGGNEQFF. As DNA, the CDR3 is TGCAGCGTCGCCGGGACAGGGGGCAATGAGCAGTTCTTC.

V and J are TRBV18 and TRBJ2-7; 7 bases fit TRBD1. There are 16 residues in the CDR3. CDR1 is KGHSH and CDR2 is LQKENI in the germline V gene. V shed 0 bases, J shed 3 bases, and the junction held 8 bases outside the gene matches. The CDR3 DNA reads TGTGCCAGCTCACCACCGGGACAGCGGAAGATCTACGAGCAGTACTTC. This translates into CASSPPGQRKIYEQYF.

The chain links TRBV13 to TRBJ2-3, with 7 bases lining up with TRBD2. CDR1 and CDR2 from the germline V gene are PRHDT and FYEKMQ (reference sequence). Trimming took 5 bases from V and 8 from J; bases not matched to a gene: 13. The CDR3 is 15 amino acids. The CDR3: CASSNKRTPGGTQYF. The DNA for the CDR3 is TGTGCCAGCAGCAACAAACGGACCCCGGGAGGTACGCAGTATTTT.

The V gene is TRBV2, the J gene TRBJ2-1; no clear D gene. Deletions cut 9 bases from V and 6 bases from J, with 9 bases between. Germline lookup yields CDR1 SNHLY and CDR2 FYNNEI. This CDR3 comprises 11 residues. The CDR3 DNA sequence: TGTGCCAGTAAGTTTCCCAATGAGCAGTTCTTC. Its translation: CASKFPNEQFF.